Sequencing of this T cell receptor (beta chain) was carried out in a study of type 1 and type 2 diabetes patients. Whole-study findings and limits: Some expanded clones seen only in T1D might occur in additional T2D or control samples.

From germline, CDR1 is DFQATT and CDR2 SNEGSKA (reference sequence). The CDR3 consists of 12 residues. V was trimmed by 3 bases and J by 2 bases, leaving 8 bases between them. PCR was run on genomic DNA. Multiplex PCR with 30 forward and 13 reverse primers amplified the TCR beta CDR3. MiXCR, run by TCRdb on the multiplex PCR reads, gives a single entry per CDR3 protein. The table includes 280,000 or so distinct CDR3 sequences, roughly 50% detected once. The sample holds a few counts of this clonotype. The antigen is unknown. This chain links TRBV20-1 with TRBJ2-7; possible D gene TRBD2, 5 bases. The sequence derives from a man aged 18 to 29 with type 2 diabetes. Sequencing was done on a sample of peripheral blood mononuclear cells (PBMCs). Written as DNA, the CDR3 is TGCAGTGCTAGGGGAGACACCTACGAGCAGTACTTC. Amino acid sequence: CSARGDTYEQYF.